Listed below are T cell receptor beta chains from one sample, sequenced in a study of blood T cell repertoires in COVID-19. The method was immunoSEQ multiplex PCR; TCRdb's version includes in-frame clones alone and lacks a portion of them. The profile covers 100,000 to 150,000 clones, with over 60% appearing a single time and around a third taken by the ten largest. Input material: peripheral blood. The source is a man aged 35-49 years with active or convalescent COVID-19. CDR3s include the opening cysteine and the closing phenylalanine or tryptophan. A clone size is listed for some rows: how often the clone was seen (once, few, many), or a class if it is expanded.

J gene,clone size,V gene,CDR3 protein
TRBJ1-1,once,TRBV28,CASSRPGSLRGTEAFF
TRBJ2-3,NA,TRBV11-3,CASSLVAGGPGDTQYF
TRBJ2-7,once,TRBV7-3,CASSLGAGWDEQYF
TRBJ2-7,NA,TRBV6-5,CASNLQGLGTYQYF
TRBJ1-1,NA,TRBV30,CAWSPPGRKAFF
TRBJ2-7,NA,TRBV5-1,CASSRESLRQRNEQYF
TRBJ2-3,NA,TRBV7-7,CASSPDSTGDTQYF
TRBJ1-1,NA,TRBV19,CASSTTPWDTEAFF
TRBJ1-2,NA,TRBV7-2,CASSFEEAAARGYTF
TRBJ2-7,NA,TRBV6-5,CASSAYGGSYEQYF
TRBJ2-1,NA,TRBV5-1,CASSLQPRTTNNEQFF
TRBJ1-2,NA,TRBV5-5,CASTSGWDRASYGYTF
TRBJ2-7,NA,TRBV2,CASSEAGRGGYEQYF
TRBJ1-2,NA,TRBV6-6,CASSSSGQYDYGYTF
TRBJ2-7,few,TRBV4-1,CASSQGFDGRYEQYF
TRBJ1-2,NA,TRBV5-1,CASSLASGGDGYTF
TRBJ2-3,NA,TRBV19,CASSVRGTQYF
TRBJ1-3,NA,TRBV19,CASSIEYRSYSGNTIYF
TRBJ1-4,NA,TRBV9,CASSPRGQGGEKLFF
TRBJ1-5,NA,TRBV28,CASLATSGTGGRRNQPQHF
TRBJ2-5,NA,TRBV15,CATSSLAGGLETQYF
TRBJ1-3,NA,TRBV7-9,CASSFTPPGGVSTIYF
TRBJ2-1,NA,TRBV11-3,CASSGSGGTNNEQFF
TRBJ2-5,many,TRBV7-7,CASSSTDWTTSQETQYF
TRBJ1-1,NA,TRBV7-8,CASSFLGGGTEAFF
TRBJ1-6,NA,TRBV3-1/TRBV3-2,CASSQGLARVSLHF
TRBJ2-2,NA,TRBV5-1,CASATGENTGELFF
TRBJ1-3,NA,TRBV6-5,CASSYNHYSGNTIYF
TRBJ2-6,NA,TRBV2,CASSEGGTALHGANVLTF
TRBJ2-1,NA,TRBV12-3/TRBV12-4,CASSSGQRPQQFF
TRBJ2-7,NA,TRBV5-4,CAPEGLEQYF
TRBJ1-1,NA,TRBV19,CASSPGQGYIAEAFF
TRBJ1-3,NA,TRBV20-1,CSASPRQGRNTIYF
TRBJ2-1,NA,TRBV12-5,CASAINREQFF
TRBJ2-1,once,TRBV14,CASSSLLLAGGGPSYNEQFF
TRBJ2-3,NA,TRBV12-3/TRBV12-4,CASSFSLLDTQYF
TRBJ1-2,NA,TRBV14,CASTPAGTAAGYTF
TRBJ2-3,NA,TRBV19,CASSALEGLWDTQYF
TRBJ1-4,NA,TRBV6-5,CASSYGTGVDEKLFF
TRBJ1-5,NA,TRBV19,CASTSQGRSNQPQHF
TRBJ1-2,once,TRBV7-2,CASSLGGGPTIYGYTF
TRBJ2-5,NA,TRBV7-3,CASSPRASGLLSETQYF
TRBJ1-1,NA,TRBV9,CASSVGGQGQAFF
TRBJ1-2,NA,TRBV10-3,CAISDGQNYGYTF
TRBJ1-1,few,TRBV19,CASRQDKIYTEAFF
TRBJ2-7,NA,TRBV6-5,CATTGHIAYEQYF
TRBJ1-6,NA,TRBV6-5,CASSYGLDSPLHF
TRBJ2-6,NA,TRBV19,CASRSDRGSSGANVLTF
TRBJ1-1,once,TRBV12-3/TRBV12-4,CASILQGLTEAFF
TRBJ2-1,once,TRBV11-3,CASSQGSGLGQFF